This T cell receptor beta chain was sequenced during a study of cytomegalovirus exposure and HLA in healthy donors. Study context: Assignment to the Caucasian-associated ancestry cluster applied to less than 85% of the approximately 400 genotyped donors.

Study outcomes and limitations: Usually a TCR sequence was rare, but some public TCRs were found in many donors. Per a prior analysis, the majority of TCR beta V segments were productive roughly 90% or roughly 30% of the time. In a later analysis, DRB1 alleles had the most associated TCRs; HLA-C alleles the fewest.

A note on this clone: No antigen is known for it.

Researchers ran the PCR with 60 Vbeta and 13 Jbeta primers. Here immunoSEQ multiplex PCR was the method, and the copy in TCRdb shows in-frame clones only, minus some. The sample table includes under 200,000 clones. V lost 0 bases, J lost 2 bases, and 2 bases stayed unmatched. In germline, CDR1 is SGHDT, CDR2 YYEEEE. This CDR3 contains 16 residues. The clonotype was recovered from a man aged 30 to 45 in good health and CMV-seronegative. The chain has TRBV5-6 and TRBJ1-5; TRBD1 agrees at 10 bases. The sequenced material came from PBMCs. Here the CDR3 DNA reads TGTGCCAGCAGCTTGGCCGGGACAGGGGGCAATCAGCCCCAGCATTTT. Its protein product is CASSLAGTGGNQPQHF.